Below, 22 T cell receptor beta chains from the same sample are listed, as sequenced in a study of blood T cell repertoires in COVID-19. TCRdb keeps only in-frame clones here, not all; method: immunoSEQ multiplex PCR. The table records approximately 240,000 clones, over 75% of them present only once. Input material: peripheral blood. The receptors originated from a woman aged 40 to 50 who had recovered from COVID-19.

The rearrangement uses TRBV6-6 and TRBJ1-1; D unresolved. The germline gives CDR1 MNHNY, CDR2 SVGAGI (reference sequence). This CDR3 has 14 residues. The V gene lost 4 bases and the J gene lost 6 bases, with 15 bases spanning the gap. CDR3 nucleotide sequence: TGTGCCAGCAGTTTAGTCGTGAGGGCCTCTGAAGCTTTCTTT. Protein product: CASSLVVRASEAFF.

This chain uses TRBV4-3 with TRBJ1-6, with a weak D call TRBD1 (5 bases). Germline V gives CDR1 LGHNA, CDR2 YSLEER. This CDR3 region has 15 residues. Trimming shortened V by 4 bases and J by 9 bases, and 16 bases separated the two germline ends. CDR3 DNA: TGCGCCAGCAGCCTTAATTTAGGGGTCCCTTCACCCCTCCACTTT. It translates to CASSLNLGVPSPLHF.

This chain uses TRBV5-1 with TRBJ2-7, with a weak D call TRBD2 (6 bases). Germline V CDR1 and CDR2: SGHRS, YFSETQ. There are 15 residues in the CDR3. Trimming left V 4 bases short and J 7 bases short, with 21 bases between. In nucleotides, the CDR3 is TGCGCCAGCAGCCGCGACGGGACTTCGGTGATAGAGCAGTACTTC. This codes for CASSRDGTSVIEQYF. Supplemented by reference TRBV5-1 and TRBJ2-7, the full variable domain reads KAGVTQTPRYLIKTRGQQVTLSCSPISGHRSVSWYQQTPGQGLQFLFEYFSETQRNKGNFPGRFSGRQFSNSRSEMNVSTLELGDSALYLCASSRDGTSVIEQYFGPGTRLTVT.

The CDR3 sequence is CASSPGGGGDLSNYGYTF. The CDR3 DNA is TGTGCCAGCAGCCCCGGGGGAGGGGGGGACCTCTCTAACTATGGCTACACCTTC. The gene calls are TRBV7-2 and TRBJ1-2; D may be TRBD1 (6 bases). The CDR3 length is 18 residues. Deletions cut 5 bases from V and 0 bases from J, with 22 bases between. CDR1 and CDR2 from the germline V gene are SGHTA and FQGNSA. The full variable domain, rest sourced from reference TRBV7-2 and TRBJ1-2, is GAGVSQSPSNKVTEKGKDVELRCDPISGHTALYWYRQSLGQGLEFLIYFQGNSAPDKSGLPSDRFSAERTGGSVSTLTIQRTQQEDSAVYLCASSPGGGGDLSNYGYTFGSGTRLTVV.

This sequence joins TRBV19 and TRBJ1-4; D unresolved. The V and J ends lost 1 base and 8 bases respectively, with 8 bases between them. The CDR3 runs to 13 residues. Looked up from germline, CDR1 is LNHDA and CDR2 is SQIVND (reference sequence). CDR3 sequence reads: CASSIVAWEKLFF. The CDR3 DNA sequence: TGTGCCAGTAGTATAGTGGCTTGGGAAAAACTGTTTTTT.

The chain combines TRBV4-3 with TRBJ2-3, with TRBD2 identical over 9 bases. The CDR3 is 17 residues long. Germline CDR1 is LGHNA and CDR2 is YSLEER. The V gene end was trimmed by 1 base and the J gene end by 5 bases; junction bases not matched to a gene: 10. In DNA, the CDR3 is TGCGCCAGCAGCCAAGCGTCAGGCGGGGGGGCCGTAGATACGCAGTATTTT. This translates into CASSQASGGGAVDTQYF.

This rearrangement joins TRBV7-3 to TRBJ2-7, with D possibly being TRBD2 (6 bases). This CDR3 spans 16 amino acids. Germline CDR1 SGHTA, CDR2 FQGTGA. Trimming left V 4 bases short and J 5 bases short, with 21 bases between. The CDR3 nucleotides are TGTGCCAGCAGCTCGGGGGTGGCAGATCCCTATGACGAGCAGTACTTC. This encodes CASSSGVADPYDEQYF.

This clone was observed once. V is TRBV30 and J is TRBJ1-3; D is ambiguous. The V end was cut by 0 bases, the J end by 14 bases, with 17 bases between. CDR1 is GTSNPN, CDR2 SVGIG, per germline (reference sequence). This CDR3 is 13 amino acids long. This chain's CDR3 is CAWSVLIGSGLYF. DNA of the CDR3: TGTGCCTGGAGTGTACTGATCGGCTCAGGTTTATATTTT.

The chain has TRBV2 and TRBJ1-2; the D gene is possibly TRBD1 (5 bases). CDR1 and CDR2 from the germline V gene are SNHLY and FYNNEI. The CDR3 is 15 residues long. V was clipped by 1 base and J by 7 bases, with 16 bases between them. Written as DNA, the CDR3 is TGTGCCAGCAGTGAAGAGGTCCGGCAGGGCGGTGGCTACACCTTC. Amino acids: CASSEEVRQGGGYTF.

A note on this clone: At one end, the junction sequence differs from germline, possibly due to a read error. The chain couples TRBV6-5 to TRBJ1-4, with 10 bases matching TRBD1. This CDR3 comprises 16 residues. Germline loops: CDR1 MNHEY, CDR2 SVGAGI. CDR3 in amino acids: CASSYTEDRGNGKLFF. The DNA of the CDR3 is TGTGCCAGCAGTTACACCGAGGACAGGGGGAATGGAAAACTGTTTTTT.

CDR3 in amino acids: CASRDSFNEKLFF. CDR3 sequence (DNA): TGTGCCAGTAGGGACAGCTTTAACGAAAAACTGTTTTTT. The chain couples TRBV19 to TRBJ1-4; TRBD1 is a possible D gene (6 bases). V gave up 6 bases and J gave up 8 bases, with 13 bases separating them. In germline, CDR1 is LNHDA, CDR2 SQIVND (reference sequence). The CDR3 runs 13 residues.

A word on this clone: The same CDR3 also results from other DNA sequences found in this sample. J is TRBJ2-6 and V is TRBV7-2, with D perhaps TRBD2 (5 bases). This CDR3 comprises 15 residues. CDR1 and CDR2 from the germline V gene are SGHTA and FQGNSA. Trimming took 1 base from V and 4 from J, leaving 8 bases between them. CDR3 amino acids: CASSLGGSGANVLTF. DNA for the CDR3: TGTGCCAGCAGCTTAGGAGGGTCGGGGGCCAACGTCCTGACTTTC.

In DNA, the CDR3 is TGCGCCAGCAGCCTTCTTTTGGGACAGGGGGTGAAAGAGCAGTACTTC. Translated, it gives CASSLLLGQGVKEQYF. The J gene is TRBJ2-7, the V gene TRBV4-1, with TRBD1 matching 11 bases. The CDR3 is 16 residues long. The V and J ends lost 4 bases and 7 bases, in that order; junction bases with no gene match: 12. Looked up from germline, CDR1 is MGHRA and CDR2 is YSYEKL.

V is TRBV5-1 and J is TRBJ2-1; 12 nucleotides align to TRBD2. With 4 bases clipped from V and 2 bases from J, the junction kept 4 bases outside the gene matches. Per the germline V gene, CDR1 is SGHRS and CDR2 is YFSETQ. The CDR3 spans 16 residues. The CDR3 DNA is TGCGCCAGCAGCCCACTAGCGGGGGGCCCCTACAATGAGCAGTTCTTC. It translates to CASSPLAGGPYNEQFF.

As regards this clone: A read error may produce the germline difference seen at one junction end. The rearrangement links TRBV6-5 to TRBJ2-1; 7 nucleotides line up with TRBD1. Germline V lookup: CDR1 MNHEY, CDR2 SVGAGI. The CDR3 is 14 residues long. CDR3 sequence (DNA): TGTGCCAGTAGTTACGAAAGGGGGCACAATGAGCAGTTCTTC. Protein product: CASSYERGHNEQFF.

Only one count was recorded for this clone. This chain joins TRBV30 and TRBJ1-6, with 8 bases lining up with TRBD1. Trimming at V came to 8 bases and at J to 7 bases, leaving 10 bases not matched to a gene. From germline, CDR1 is GTSNPN and CDR2 SVGIG (reference sequence). The CDR3 spans 14 residues. The CDR3 spells CAGHRGWGNSPLHF. CDR3 sequence (DNA): TGTGCCGGCCACAGGGGGTGGGGGAATTCACCCCTCCACTTT.

The chain has TRBV5-1 and TRBJ2-2; TRBD1 matches at 10 bases. This CDR3 contains 15 residues. Unmatched junction bases numbered 9, after V lost 7 bases and J lost 6 bases. CDR1 is SGHRS and CDR2 is YFSETQ in the germline V gene. DNA for the CDR3: TGCGCCAGCCGCGGGGACAGGGGTTTCTCCGGGGAGCTGTTTTTT. This gives the protein CASRGDRGFSGELFF.

The chain joins TRBV7-8 to TRBJ2-7; maybe TRBD1 (6 bases). V was cut by 4 bases and J by 1 base, with 11 bases left in between. The CDR3 covers 14 residues. Germline V gene data show CDR1 as SGHVS and CDR2 as FQNEAQ. The CDR3 is CASSSEDRSYEQYF. For the CDR3, the DNA is TGTGCCAGCAGCTCGGAGGACAGATCCTACGAGCAGTACTTC. The variable domain in full, completed from reference TRBV7-8 and TRBJ2-7, reads GAGVSQSPRYKVAKRGQDVALRCDPISGHVSLFWYQQALGQGPEFLTYFQNEAQLDKSGLPSDRFFAERPEGSVSTLKIQRTQQEDSAVYLCASSSEDRSYEQYFGPGTRLTVT.

This clone was recorded only once. This rearrangement joins TRBV6-4 to TRBJ2-3, with 9 bases fitting TRBD2. The CDR3 has 16 residues. Germline V gene sequence: CDR1 MRHNA, CDR2 SNTAGT. The trim removed 0 bases at V and 6 bases at J, leaving 7 bases unmatched. DNA for the CDR3: TGTGCCAGCAGTGACTCGGAAGCGGGGGGTAGGGATACGCAGTATTTT. This gives the protein CASSDSEAGGRDTQYF.

This clone was seen only once. V usage is TRBV3-1 (or the pseudogene TRBV3-2) and J usage is TRBJ2-7; 10 bases align to TRBD1. Germline CDR1 reads LGHDT; CDR2 reads YNNKEL (reference sequence). The CDR3 is 19 amino acids. With V trimmed by 2 bases and J by 3 bases, 16 bases remained unmatched. The CDR3 nucleotides are TGTGCCAGCAGCCAACTGAGGGCCTTGGACAGGGGGATCGACTACGAGCAGTACTTC. This sequence encodes CASSQLRALDRGIDYEQYF.

Concerning this clone itself: Different DNA sequences within this sample yield the same CDR3. The gene calls are TRBV18 and TRBJ1-5, with a possible D match to TRBD1 (5 bases). The CDR3 totals 14 residues. Germline V gene data show CDR1 as KGHSH and CDR2 as LQKENI. V was trimmed by 6 bases and J by 0 bases, leaving 9 bases between them. CDR3 loop: CASSPQGSNQPQHF. CDR3 coding DNA: TGTGCCAGCTCGCCGCAGGGTAGCAATCAGCCCCAGCATTTT.

This clone has a single count. The V call is TRBV27, the J call TRBJ2-3; D gene ambiguous. Trimming left V 3 bases short and J 2 bases short, with 12 bases between. CDR3 length: 15 residues. The V gene's germline CDR1 is MNHEY and CDR2 SMNVEV (reference sequence). CDR3 coding DNA: TGTGCCAGCAGTTTGTCCCCTGGGCACACAGATACGCAGTATTTT. Its protein is CASSLSPGHTDTQYF.